One and the same sample provided the 32 T cell receptor beta chains below, sequenced in a study of Ad26.COV2.S vaccination and SARS-CoV-2 variants (dated by TCRdb to about 2021). What this sample's treatment or condition label stands for: around 19 received Ad26.COV2.S at low or high dose, single or two shots; about 5 received placebo; per-sample allocation not given. For vaccine and placebo recipients, repertoires were sequenced using samples collected on day 63 after the first injection. The library came from the immunoSEQ multiplex PCR assay. TCRdb mirrors the immuneACCESS table, restricted to in-frame sequences. Some clones are absent from its copies; in checked studies, under half trace to an unresolved V gene, and the reason for the others is unknown. For this sample there are about 350,000 clones; 75% to 90% appear just once. The ten largest make up about 10% of the sample. Specimen: peripheral blood, collected in a trial of Ad26.COV2.S vaccine versus placebo. The receptors were sampled from a person aged 18-60 years who received the Ad26.COV2.S COVID-19 vaccine or a placebo.

This chain uses TRBV4-2 with TRBJ1-5; TRBD1 matches 7 bases. From germline, CDR1 is LGHNA and CDR2 YNFKEQ. The CDR3 is 16 amino acids. V was pared by 3 bases and J by 0 bases, with 5 bases of the junction left unmatched. This CDR3 is CASSQATGNSNQPQHF. The CDR3 coding sequence is TGTGCCAGCAGCCAGGCGACAGGGAATAGCAATCAGCCCCAGCATTTT.

The V call is TRBV19, the J call TRBJ2-7; 8 nucleotides align to TRBD2. CDR1 is LNHDA and CDR2 is SQIVND in the germline V gene (reference sequence). V lost 0 bases, J lost 3 bases, and 7 bases stayed unmatched. The CDR3 consists of 16 residues. CDR3 loop: CASSIDGLAGHYEQYF. DNA for the CDR3: TGTGCCAGTAGTATAGATGGGCTAGCGGGCCACTACGAGCAGTACTTC.

This chain links TRBV28 with TRBJ2-1; D remains unclear. Trimming pared 5 bases from V and 6 bases from J, leaving 14 bases between. Per the germline V gene, CDR1 is MDHEN and CDR2 is SYDVKM. This CDR3 contains 14 residues. DNA for the CDR3: TGTGCCAGCAGTCCGAGGCTCTCGTTCAATGAGCAGTTCTTC. Protein sequence: CASSPRLSFNEQFF.

The gene calls are TRBV5-4 and TRBJ1-1; D remains unclear. CDR1 is SGHNT, CDR2 YYREEE, per germline (reference sequence). The CDR3 has 16 amino acids. The V and J ends lost 4 bases and 6 bases respectively, with 22 bases between them. CDR3 in amino acids: CASSTRTPNSNPEAFF. Here the CDR3 DNA reads TGTGCCAGCAGCACTAGGACCCCAAATTCCAACCCTGAAGCTTTCTTT.

The chain carries TRBV18 and TRBJ1-1; 9 bases are a match to TRBD1. Unmatched junction bases numbered 12, after V lost 6 bases and J lost 10 bases. The CDR3 covers 14 residues. Germline V gene lookup returns CDR1 KGHSH and CDR2 LQKENI. CDR3 loop: CASSPGQGKIRAFF. CDR3 in DNA: TGTGCCAGCTCCCCGGGACAGGGAAAGATAAGAGCTTTCTTT.

This clone was counted a single time. The chain has TRBV7-2 and TRBJ2-1; TRBD1 aligns across 9 bases. Germline lookup yields CDR1 SGHTA and CDR2 FQGNSA. This CDR3 has 13 residues. With 6 bases clipped from V and 9 bases from J, the junction kept 6 bases outside the gene matches. DNA for the CDR3: TGTGCCAGCAGTCCGACAGGGGGAGCTGAGCAGTTCTTC. Translating gives CASSPTGGAEQFF. Full variable domain (missing parts from reference TRBV7-2 and TRBJ2-1): GAGVSQSPSNKVTEKGKDVELRCDPISGHTALYWYRQSLGQGLEFLIYFQGNSAPDKSGLPSDRFSAERTGGSVSTLTIQRTQQEDSAVYLCASSPTGGAEQFFGPGTRLTVL.

The chain has TRBV13 and TRBJ2-1; TRBD2 agrees at 10 bases. The CDR3 spans 15 residues. Germline CDR1 PRHDT, CDR2 FYEKMQ (reference sequence). The ends lost 3 bases at V and 2 bases at J; junction bases unmatched: 1. The CDR3 loop reads CASSFTSGTYNEQFF. DNA for the CDR3: TGTGCCAGCAGCTTCACTAGCGGGACCTACAATGAGCAGTTCTTC.

V and J are TRBV19 and TRBJ1-3, with D hard to call. Germline V gives CDR1 LNHDA, CDR2 SQIVND (reference sequence). The CDR3 length is 17 residues. V gave up 6 bases and J gave up 0 bases, with 18 bases separating them. The CDR3 sequence is CASRGAPGILSGNTIYF. As DNA, the CDR3 is TGTGCCAGTAGAGGTGCGCCGGGGATCCTCTCTGGAAACACCATATATTTT.

J is TRBJ2-5 and V is TRBV3-1 (or the pseudogene TRBV3-2), with D possibly matching TRBD1 (6 bases). The V and J ends lost 3 bases and 0 bases respectively, with 14 bases between them. CDR3 size: 16 residues. In germline, CDR1 is LGHDT, CDR2 YNNKEL (reference sequence). CDR3 residues: CASSHLRQDNQETQYF. In DNA, the CDR3 is TGTGCCAGCAGCCATCTTAGACAGGACAACCAAGAGACCCAGTACTTC.

This clone showed up just once. The CDR3 DNA is TGTGCCAGCAGCGCTAATGACAGACGGGGGGGCTCCTACGAGCAGTACTTC. It encodes CASSANDRRGGSYEQYF. V and J are TRBV7-2 and TRBJ2-7; 8 positions agree with TRBD2. The CDR3 has 17 residues. The germline gives CDR1 SGHTA, CDR2 FQGNSA. After removal of 5 bases from V and 0 bases from J, the junction contained 12 bases not matched to a gene.

The chain carries TRBV7-2 and TRBJ1-5; D remains unclear. The CDR3 is made up of 13 amino acids. In germline, CDR1 is SGHTA, CDR2 FQGNSA. V was trimmed by 5 bases and J by 5 bases, leaving 10 bases between them. CDR3 region: CASSPKDYQPQHF. CDR3 coding DNA: TGTGCCAGCAGCCCTAAAGATTATCAGCCCCAGCATTTT.

This clone has just a few counts. The chain is built from TRBV16 and TRBJ2-1, with a weak D call TRBD1 (5 bases). V was clipped by 5 bases and J by 2 bases, with 10 bases between them. CDR1 is KGHSY and CDR2 is FQNENV in the germline V gene. The CDR3 sequence is 14 residues long. This CDR3 is CASSSTGPYNEQFF. CDR3 nucleotides: TGTGCCAGCAGCTCAACAGGACCCTACAATGAGCAGTTCTTC.

The CDR3 DNA is TGTGCCAGCAGCCCGGGACAGGGGGTTGATCAGCCCCAGCATTTT. Protein sequence: CASSPGQGVDQPQHF. V gene TRBV5-5 combines with J gene TRBJ1-5; 11 bases are a match to TRBD1. Germline CDR1 is SGHKS and CDR2 is YYEKEE (reference sequence). The length of the CDR3 is 15 residues. Losses at the gene ends were 4 bases for V and 5 bases for J; bases not matched to a gene: 5.

The J gene is TRBJ2-3, the V gene TRBV6-2 or TRBV6-3; TRBD2 matches 8 bases. Trimming took 3 bases from V and 11 from J; bases not matched to a gene: 7. The length of the CDR3 is 13 residues. CDR1 and CDR2 from the germline V gene are MNHEY and SVGEGT. The CDR3 sequence is CASSYSGGIGQYF. The DNA of the CDR3 is TGTGCCAGCAGTTATTCGGGAGGGATTGGGCAGTATTTT.

This chain's CDR3 is CASNREGATEAFF. CDR3 DNA: TGTGCCAGCAACAGGGAAGGGGCCACTGAAGCTTTCTTT. This sequence joins TRBV6-5 and TRBJ1-1; tentative D call: TRBD1 (6 bases). This CDR3 is 13 amino acids long. Germline CDR1 and CDR2: MNHEY and SVGAGI. Deletions cut 7 bases from V and 4 bases from J, with 13 bases between.

The rearrangement uses TRBV2 and TRBJ2-7; D possibly corresponds to TRBD2 (7 bases). The CDR3 is made up of 17 amino acids. V was cut by 4 bases and J by 3 bases, with 22 bases left in between. Per germline, CDR1 SNHLY and CDR2 FYNNEI. The CDR3: CASSGGGVTGGIYEQYF. The CDR3 bases are TGTGCCAGCAGTGGCGGGGGAGTGACAGGAGGGATCTACGAGCAGTACTTC.

The chain combines TRBV3-1 (or the pseudogene TRBV3-2) with TRBJ2-1; TRBD2 matches at 10 bases. Trimming removed 5 bases from V and 8 bases from J; junction bases left unmatched: 18. This CDR3 spans 18 amino acids. Looked up from germline, CDR1 is LGHDT and CDR2 is YNNKEL (reference sequence). This CDR3 is CASSISSGSPGSEDEQFF. The CDR3 DNA reads as TGTGCCAGCAGCATATCTAGCGGGAGTCCTGGGTCCGAAGATGAGCAGTTCTTC.

This chain connects TRBV7-2 to TRBJ1-5; TRBD1 matches at 9 bases. This CDR3 is 15 amino acids long. Germline CDR1 SGHTA, CDR2 FQGNSA. Unmatched junction bases numbered 5, after V lost 3 bases and J lost 5 bases. The CDR3 bases are TGTGCCAGCAGCTTCCGGGGACAGGGACATCAGCCCCAGCATTTT. It is translated as CASSFRGQGHQPQHF.

This chain links TRBV28 with TRBJ2-1, with D hard to call. V lost 7 bases and J 0 bases, leaving 10 bases between the germline ends. Germline CDR1 reads MDHEN; CDR2 reads SYDVKM. The CDR3 is made up of 14 amino acids. CDR3 sequence reads: CASTRLDSYNEQFF. The CDR3 nucleotides are TGTGCCAGCACCCGGCTAGACTCCTACAATGAGCAGTTCTTC. The full variable domain, in which reference TRBV28 and TRBJ2-1 provide the parts outside the CDR3, is DVKVTQSSRYLVKRTGEKVFLECVQDMDHENMFWYRQDPGLGLRLIYFSYDVKMKEKGDIPEGYSVSREKKERFSLILESASTNQTSMYLCASTRLDSYNEQFFGPGTRLTVL.

V and J are TRBV6-2 or TRBV6-3 and TRBJ1-3; D not resolved. Germline lookup yields CDR1 MNHEY and CDR2 SVGEGT. V lost 6 bases, J lost 0 bases, and 18 bases lay in between. CDR3 length: 17 amino acids. In DNA form, the CDR3 reads TGTGCCAGCAGCTTTCCTACCGGCCTCTACTCTGGAAACACCATATATTTT. This codes for CASSFPTGLYSGNTIYF.

V and J are TRBV30 and TRBJ2-7, with D unclear. This CDR3 is 13 amino acids long. The ends were cut back, 5 bases at V and 6 bases at J, with 17 bases in the middle. The germline V gene encodes CDR1 GTSNPN and CDR2 SVGIG (reference sequence). The CDR3 spells CAWGPTYPSEQYF. CDR3 nucleotides: TGTGCCTGGGGCCCCACCTACCCCAGCGAGCAGTACTTC.

The chain carries TRBV28 and TRBJ1-1; tentative D call: TRBD1 (6 bases). CDR1 is MDHEN and CDR2 is SYDVKM in the germline V gene. Deletions cut 6 bases from V and 5 bases from J, with 16 bases between. The CDR3 is made up of 14 amino acids. In nucleotides, the CDR3 is TGTGCCAGCAGCACCTGGGGGGGGCGGACTGAAGCTTTCTTT. As protein: CASSTWGGRTEAFF.

This rearrangement joins TRBV12-3 or TRBV12-4 to TRBJ2-3, with a weak D call TRBD2 (5 bases). V dropped 5 bases and J dropped 7 bases, with 10 bases sitting between them. The length of the CDR3 is 12 residues. CDR3 loop: CASSPPGNTQYF. CDR3 sequence (DNA): TGTGCCAGCAGTCCTCCGGGAAATACGCAGTATTTT.

The chain links TRBV18 to TRBJ1-2; D is undetermined. Looked up from germline, CDR1 is KGHSH and CDR2 is LQKENI. The CDR3 contains 12 residues. V dropped 6 bases and J dropped 4 bases, with 9 bases sitting between them. The CDR3 spells CASSPLSYGYTF. CDR3 DNA: TGTGCCAGCTCCCCTCTCTCCTATGGCTACACCTTC.

This rearrangement joins TRBV10-3 to TRBJ2-3, with TRBD2 identical over 13 bases. The CDR3 is made up of 14 amino acids. Germline loops: CDR1 ENHRY, CDR2 SYGVKD. J was trimmed by 5 bases and V by 8 bases; bases with no gene match: 4. The CDR3: CAIAGTSGVDTQYF. For the CDR3, the DNA is TGTGCCATCGCCGGGACTAGCGGGGTAGATACGCAGTATTTT.

This rearrangement joins TRBV19 to TRBJ2-5; 7 bases fit TRBD2. Germline lookup yields CDR1 LNHDA and CDR2 SQIVND (reference sequence). The J segment lost 5 bases and the V segment lost 7 bases, leaving 13 bases of the junction unmatched. The CDR3 is made up of 15 amino acids. The chain's CDR3 is CASTPQWGGGETQYF. CDR3 nucleotides: TGTGCCAGTACCCCCCAATGGGGGGGAGGGGAGACCCAGTACTTC. The full variable domain, completed using reference TRBV19 and TRBJ2-5, is DGGITQSPKYLFRKEGQNVTLSCEQNLNHDAMYWYRQDPGQGLRLIYYSQIVNDFQKGDIAEGYSVSREKKESFPLTVTSAQKNPTAFYLCASTPQWGGGETQYFGPGTRLLVL.

This clone is a singleton in its sample. The V call is TRBV28, the J call TRBJ1-6, with 9 bases identical to TRBD1. After removal of 6 bases from V and 8 bases from J, the junction contained 8 bases not matched to a gene. This CDR3 spans 15 amino acids. CDR1 MDHEN and CDR2 SYDVKM come from the germline V gene. DNA for the CDR3: TGTGCCAGCAGACGGCCCGGGACAGGGCATTCACCCCTCCACTTT. This translates into CASRRPGTGHSPLHF. The complete variable domain, with remaining parts taken from reference TRBV28 and TRBJ1-6, reads DVKVTQSSRYLVKRTGEKVFLECVQDMDHENMFWYRQDPGLGLRLIYFSYDVKMKEKGDIPEGYSVSREKKERFSLILESASTNQTSMYLCASRRPGTGHSPLHFGNGTRLTVT.

The J gene is TRBJ1-4, the V gene TRBV4-1, with a tentative D call TRBD1 (5 bases). V lost 0 bases and J lost 8, with 16 bases in between. The CDR3 has 16 residues. From germline, CDR1 is MGHRA and CDR2 YSYEKL. CDR3 coding DNA: TGCGCCAGCAGCCAAGATCAAGGGGCAGGATTAGAAAAACTGTTTTTT. Its translation: CASSQDQGAGLEKLFF.

The chain uses TRBV19 and TRBJ2-1; 10 positions agree with TRBD1. CDR3 length equals 15 residues. V gave up 4 bases and J gave up 3 bases; unmatched junction bases: 3. Germline CDR1 reads LNHDA; CDR2 reads SQIVND (reference sequence). The DNA of the CDR3 is TGTGCCAGTAGTACGGACAGGGGGGTCTACAATGAGCAGTTCTTC. It translates to CASSTDRGVYNEQFF.

This sequence joins TRBV6-5 and TRBJ2-4; 10 bases are a match to TRBD1. Germline V gene sequence: CDR1 MNHEY, CDR2 SVGAGI. The ends lost 6 bases at V and 6 bases at J; junction bases unmatched: 5. There are 14 residues in the CDR3. CDR3 in DNA: TGTGCCAGCAGAACCCGGGACAGGGGAAACATTCAGTACTTC. This codes for CASRTRDRGNIQYF.

The V call is TRBV19, the J call TRBJ1-5; D may be TRBD1 (6 bases). Between the trimmed V and J ends, which lost 5 bases and 0 bases, there was a span of 11 bases. This CDR3 spans 15 amino acids. Germline V gene lookup returns CDR1 LNHDA and CDR2 SQIVND (reference sequence). The CDR3 coding sequence is TGTGCCAGTAGTTGGGCGGGACATAGCAATCAGCCCCAGCATTTT. Its translation: CASSWAGHSNQPQHF.

This chain uses TRBV7-2 with TRBJ2-5, with D perhaps being TRBD1 or TRBD2 (5 bases each). V was pared by 3 bases and J by 5 bases, with 16 bases between. This CDR3 is 15 amino acids long. Germline V gives CDR1 SGHTA, CDR2 FQGNSA. The CDR3 protein is CASSLGSAWGETQYF. The CDR3 bases are TGTGCCAGCAGCTTGGGGTCAGCTTGGGGGGAGACCCAGTACTTC.